These T cell receptor beta chains were read from a single sample in a study of Ad26.COV2.S vaccination and SARS-CoV-2 variants. This table comes from immunoSEQ multiplex PCR, and its TCRdb copy is limited to in-frame clones, with some not included. Of hundreds of thousands of clones listed, around 89% are singletons. Sequences were derived from peripheral blood, sampled in a trial of Ad26.COV2.S vaccine versus placebo. These TCRs come from a person aged 18-60 years who received the Ad26.COV2.S COVID-19 vaccine or a placebo. Each CDR3 is given with its conserved first and last residue. A D gene is named only where the DNA matches it firmly. Some rows have no size entry. The others give once, few or many, or a class for an expanded clone.

clone_size: -
v_call: TRBV19
j_call: TRBJ2-1
d_call: -
cdr3_nt: TGTGCCAGTAGTTGGGGCTCAAGGGATGAGCAGTTCTTC
cdr3_aa: CASSWGSRDEQFF

clone_size: -
v_call: TRBV12-2
j_call: TRBJ2-7
d_call: -
cdr3_nt: TGTGCAAGTCGCGAGTTCTACAGGGGCGCCTACGAGCAGTACTTC
cdr3_aa: CASREFYRGAYEQYF

clone_size: -
v_call: TRBV28
j_call: TRBJ1-1
d_call: -
cdr3_nt: TGTGCCAGCAGTCCCCGGGAAGTACGGGGGACTGAAGCTTTCTTT
cdr3_aa: CASSPREVRGTEAFF

clone_size: -
v_call: TRBV14
j_call: TRBJ2-1
d_call: -
cdr3_nt: TGTGCCAGCAGCCAAGATACAGGGAAGGGCAGGCTTCGGCAGTTCTTC
cdr3_aa: CASSQDTGKGRLRQFF

clone_size: -
v_call: TRBV5-1
j_call: TRBJ2-1
d_call: TRBD2
cdr3_nt: TGCGCCAGCAGCTTGGCCCCAGCGGGAGCGGGGGATGAGCAGTTCTTC
cdr3_aa: CASSLAPAGAGDEQFF

clone_size: -
v_call: TRBV12-5
j_call: TRBJ2-7
d_call: -
cdr3_nt: TGTGCTAGTGGTTCGGGGACATATCAAGAGCAGTACTTC
cdr3_aa: CASGSGTYQEQYF

clone_size: -
v_call: TRBV12-3/TRBV12-4
j_call: TRBJ1-5
d_call: -
cdr3_nt: TGTGCCAGCAGTCCGGGGCCCCTTCAGCCCCAGCATTTT
cdr3_aa: CASSPGPLQPQHF

clone_size: -
v_call: TRBV6-4
j_call: TRBJ2-4
d_call: -
cdr3_nt: TGTGCCAGCAGTGAGTCAGGTCAAGCCAAAAACATTCAGTACTTC
cdr3_aa: CASSESGQAKNIQYF

clone_size: -
v_call: TRBV27
j_call: TRBJ2-1
d_call: -
cdr3_nt: TGTGCCAGCAGTAAGGGGGGTTCCTCCTACAATGAGCAGTTCTTC
cdr3_aa: CASSKGGSSYNEQFF

clone_size: -
v_call: TRBV6-2/TRBV6-3
j_call: TRBJ2-5
d_call: -
cdr3_nt: TGTGCCAGCAGTTACTCGACGCGCGGGACGACCCAGTACTTC
cdr3_aa: CASSYSTRGTTQYF

clone_size: -
v_call: TRBV11-3
j_call: TRBJ2-1
d_call: -
cdr3_nt: TGTGCCAGCAGCTTAGAGGCCGGCCCCTACAATGAGCAGTTCTTC
cdr3_aa: CASSLEAGPYNEQFF

clone_size: once
v_call: TRBV2
j_call: TRBJ2-5
d_call: -
cdr3_nt: TGTGCCACCAAGGGGGGCCTAGAGACCCAGTACTTC
cdr3_aa: CATKGGLETQYF

clone_size: -
v_call: TRBV18
j_call: TRBJ2-5
d_call: -
cdr3_nt: TGTGCCAGCTCACCACTTAGCGGAGGGGTACAAGAGACCCAGTACTTC
cdr3_aa: CASSPLSGGVQETQYF

clone_size: -
v_call: TRBV7-9
j_call: TRBJ2-7
d_call: TRBD1
cdr3_nt: TGTGCCAGCAGCGTTTTACGGGACAGCTCGCCCATATCCTACGAGCAGTACTTC
cdr3_aa: CASSVLRDSSPISYEQYF

clone_size: -
v_call: TRBV5-4
j_call: TRBJ2-5
d_call: -
cdr3_nt: TGTGCCAGCAGCTTTGAGGCAGGGCTAGAGACCCAGTACTTC
cdr3_aa: CASSFEAGLETQYF

clone_size: -
v_call: TRBV11-2
j_call: TRBJ2-5
d_call: TRBD2
cdr3_nt: TGTGCCAGCAGTCGGACTAGCGCCCAAGAGACCCAGTACTTC
cdr3_aa: CASSRTSAQETQYF

clone_size: few
v_call: TRBV12-3/TRBV12-4
j_call: TRBJ1-1
d_call: -
cdr3_nt: TGTGCCAGCAGTTGGGGTAGCACTGAAGCTTTCTTT
cdr3_aa: CASSWGSTEAFF

clone_size: -
v_call: TRBV3-1/TRBV3-2
j_call: TRBJ1-2
d_call: -
cdr3_nt: TGTGCCAGCAGCCAAGATGAGGATGGCTACACCTTC
cdr3_aa: CASSQDEDGYTF

clone_size: once
v_call: TRBV5-1
j_call: TRBJ1-2
d_call: -
cdr3_nt: TGCGCCAGCAGCGTAACAGGGAACTATGGCTACACCTTC
cdr3_aa: CASSVTGNYGYTF

clone_size: -
v_call: TRBV6-1
j_call: TRBJ2-7
d_call: -
cdr3_nt: TGTGCCAGCAGTGATGGGCGTCTACTCTCCTACGAGCAGTACTTC
cdr3_aa: CASSDGRLLSYEQYF

clone_size: -
v_call: TRBV5-1
j_call: TRBJ2-4
d_call: -
cdr3_nt: TGCGCCAGCAGCTTGGACAGTCTAGCCAAAAACATTCAGTACTTC
cdr3_aa: CASSLDSLAKNIQYF

clone_size: once
v_call: TRBV5-1
j_call: TRBJ2-1
d_call: -
cdr3_nt: TGCGCCAGCAGCCCCTCAGGAAACAATGAGCAGTTCTTC
cdr3_aa: CASSPSGNNEQFF

clone_size: -
v_call: TRBV7-8
j_call: TRBJ2-3
d_call: -
cdr3_nt: TGTGCCAGCAGCTTAGTTATACGGGGAGAGCGGCCCTCTAGCACAGATACGCAGTATTTT
cdr3_aa: CASSLVIRGERPSSTDTQYF

clone_size: -
v_call: TRBV19
j_call: TRBJ2-1
d_call: TRBD2
cdr3_nt: TGTGCCAGTAGTATCTTAGCGGGCTCTAGAGAGCAGTTCTTC
cdr3_aa: CASSILAGSREQFF

clone_size: -
v_call: TRBV30
j_call: TRBJ2-2
d_call: TRBD1
cdr3_nt: TGTGCCTGGAGTGTCCCGGACAGGTCGAACACCGGGGAGCTGTTTTTT
cdr3_aa: CAWSVPDRSNTGELFF

clone_size: -
v_call: TRBV12-3/TRBV12-4
j_call: TRBJ2-4
d_call: -
cdr3_nt: TGTGCCAGCAGTCTACAGGGTTCGGACATTCAGTACTTC
cdr3_aa: CASSLQGSDIQYF

clone_size: -
v_call: TRBV19
j_call: TRBJ2-7
d_call: -
cdr3_nt: TGTGCCAGTAGTATACCTGACAGGTCCTACGAGCAGTACTTC
cdr3_aa: CASSIPDRSYEQYF

clone_size: -
v_call: TRBV27
j_call: TRBJ1-1
d_call: -
cdr3_nt: TGTGCCAGCAGTTTATGGGGGTCCGCTGAAGCTTTCTTT
cdr3_aa: CASSLWGSAEAFF